The TCR beta chain described here comes from a study of CD8+CD57+ T cells in acquired aplastic anemia. Study observations and caveats: With respect to CD8+ Simpson's diversity, patients and controls did not differ significantly.

CDR3 size: 13 residues. Trimming removed 1 base at V and 5 bases at J, with 12 bases between. In germline, CDR1 is DFQATT, CDR2 SNEGSKA (reference sequence). TCR beta VDJ and CDR3 profiles were obtained from a genomic DNA template. TCRdb independently ran MiXCR on the reads; one entry per CDR3 protein. The table has fewer than 200,000 distinct CDR3 sequences, about three fifths seen once. As concerns this clonotype: The antigen is not known.

The gene calls are TRBV20-1 and TRBJ2-7, with D perhaps being TRBD1 or TRBD2 (6 bases each). Specimen: sorted CD4+, CD8+, or CD8+CD57+ T cells (not recorded which) from PBMCs. This receptor was identified in a human donor in good health. CDR3 in amino acids: CSARAGARDEQYF. Written as DNA, the CDR3 is TGCAGTGCTAGAGCGGGGGCCAGGGACGAGCAGTACTTC.